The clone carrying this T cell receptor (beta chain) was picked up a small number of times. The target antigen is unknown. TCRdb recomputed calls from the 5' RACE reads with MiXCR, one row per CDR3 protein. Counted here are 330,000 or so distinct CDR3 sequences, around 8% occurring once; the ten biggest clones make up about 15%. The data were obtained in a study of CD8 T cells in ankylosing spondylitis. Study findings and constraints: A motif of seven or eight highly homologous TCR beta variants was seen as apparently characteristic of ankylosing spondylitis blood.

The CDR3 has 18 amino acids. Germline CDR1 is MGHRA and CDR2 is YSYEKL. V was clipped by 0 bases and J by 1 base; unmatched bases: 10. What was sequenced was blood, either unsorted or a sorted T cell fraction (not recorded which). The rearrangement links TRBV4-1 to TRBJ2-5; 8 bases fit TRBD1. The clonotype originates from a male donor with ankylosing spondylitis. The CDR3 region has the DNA TGCGCCAGCAGCCAAGATGAGGCAGGGGGCTACGGCCAAGAGACCCAGTACTTC. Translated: CASSQDEAGGYGQETQYF.